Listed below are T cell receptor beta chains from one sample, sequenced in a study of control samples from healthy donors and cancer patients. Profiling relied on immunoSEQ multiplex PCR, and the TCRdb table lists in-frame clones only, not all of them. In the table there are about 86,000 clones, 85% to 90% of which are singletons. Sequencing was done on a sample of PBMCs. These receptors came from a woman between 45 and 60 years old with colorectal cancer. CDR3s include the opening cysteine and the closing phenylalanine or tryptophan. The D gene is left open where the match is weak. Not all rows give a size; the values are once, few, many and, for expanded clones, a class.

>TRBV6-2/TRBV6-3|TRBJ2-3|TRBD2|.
TGTGCCAGCAGTTTAGCGGGGGGGGTCACAGATACGCAGTATTTT
CASSLAGGVTDTQYF
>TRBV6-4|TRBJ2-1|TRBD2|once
TGTGCCAGCAGTGTTTCTAGCGGAAATGAGCAGTTCTTC
CASSVSSGNEQFF
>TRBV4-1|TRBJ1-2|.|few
TGCGCCAGCAGCCAAGTCTCCGGGGTTGACTATGGCTACACCTTC
CASSQVSGVDYGYTF
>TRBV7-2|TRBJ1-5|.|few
TGTGCCAGCAGCTTGACAGGCGAACCCAATCAGCCCCAGCATTTT
CASSLTGEPNQPQHF
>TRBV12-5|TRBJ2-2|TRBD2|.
TGTGCTAGTGTTCCGGGCGGGGGGGCGACCGGGGAGCTGTTTTTT
CASVPGGGATGELFF
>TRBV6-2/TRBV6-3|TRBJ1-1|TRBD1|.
TGTGCCAGCAGTCACCTTATGGGACAGGGTCATGAAGCTTTCTTT
CASSHLMGQGHEAFF
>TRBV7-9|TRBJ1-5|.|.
TGTGCCAGCAGTATGGGAGGGGATCCGTTAAATCAGCCCCAGCATTTT
CASSMGGDPLNQPQHF
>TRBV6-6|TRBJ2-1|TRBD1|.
TGTGCCAGCAGCCGTGGGACAGGGGGTTCCAATGAGCAGTTCTTC
CASSRGTGGSNEQFF
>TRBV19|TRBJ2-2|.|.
TGTGCCAGTAGATCGCAGGGTGCCACCGGGGAGCTGTTTTTT
CASRSQGATGELFF
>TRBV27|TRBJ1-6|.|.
TGTGCCAGCAGTCCATACGCGGACAGAAATAATTCACCCCTCCACTTT
CASSPYADRNNSPLHF
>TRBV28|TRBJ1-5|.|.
TGTGCCAGCAGTGAACGGAGCCAGCCCCAGCATTTT
CASSERSQPQHF
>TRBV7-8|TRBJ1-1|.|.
TGTGCCAGCAGCTTAAGTAGGGGTCCCGCCGCCCCTGAAGCTTTCTTT
CASSLSRGPAAPEAFF
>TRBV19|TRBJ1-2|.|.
TGTGCCAGTAGTATTGGGCAGCCTTTGGGCTATGGCTACACCTTC
CASSIGQPLGYGYTF
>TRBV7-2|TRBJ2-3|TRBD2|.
TGTGCCAGCAGACCCTTCGGGGGGGGGCCGACAGATACGCAGTATTTT
CASRPFGGGPTDTQYF
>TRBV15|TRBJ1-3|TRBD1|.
TGTGCCACCAGCAGAGTCGGACAGGGTGGGGGCACCATATATTTT
CATSRVGQGGGTIYF
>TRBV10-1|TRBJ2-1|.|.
TGCGCCAGCAGTGTTGGGAGCTCCTACAATGAGCAGTTCTTC
CASSVGSSYNEQFF
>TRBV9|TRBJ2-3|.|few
TGTGCCAGCAGCCCAGGACCACACAGCACAGATACGCAGTATTTT
CASSPGPHSTDTQYF
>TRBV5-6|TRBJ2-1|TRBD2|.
TGTGCCAGCAGCTTGGCCGGGAGGGGCCTGGGTGAGCAGTTCTTC
CASSLAGRGLGEQFF
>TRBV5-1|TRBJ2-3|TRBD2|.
TGCGCCAGCAGCTCCTCCCGGGGGGGGGTAACAGATACGCAGTATTTT
CASSSSRGGVTDTQYF
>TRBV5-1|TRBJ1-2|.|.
TGCGCCAGCAGCTCACAGACAGTAAACTATGGCTACACCTTC
CASSSQTVNYGYTF
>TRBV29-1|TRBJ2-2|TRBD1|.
TGCAGCGTCCGGAAACAGGGGGCGACCGGGGAGCTGTTTTTT
CSVRKQGATGELFF
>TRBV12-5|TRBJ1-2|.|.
TGTGCTAGTGGTGCAGGGGTTTCCTTTCTCTATGGCTACACCTTC
CASGAGVSFLYGYTF
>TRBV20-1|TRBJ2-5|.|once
TGCAGTGCACGGACAAAAGAGACCCAGTACTTC
CSARTKETQYF
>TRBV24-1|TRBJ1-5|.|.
TGTGCCACCAGTGGGACGAACAATCAGCCCCAGCATTTT
CATSGTNNQPQHF
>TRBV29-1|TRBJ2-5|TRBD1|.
TGCAGCGTACGAAGGACAGGGGGCGCGGAAGAGACCCAGTACTTC
CSVRRTGGAEETQYF
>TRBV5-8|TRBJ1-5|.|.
TGTGCCAGCAGCTTGGCCATAGCGGTCGTTGGCAATCAGCCCCAGCATTTT
CASSLAIAVVGNQPQHF
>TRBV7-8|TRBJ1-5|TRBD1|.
TGTGCCAGCAGCTTAAGGACAGGGCCAAATAGCAATCAGCCCCAGCATTTT
CASSLRTGPNSNQPQHF
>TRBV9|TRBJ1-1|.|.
TGTGCCAGCAGCGTAACTATAAGGAACACTGAAGCTTTCTTT
CASSVTIRNTEAFF
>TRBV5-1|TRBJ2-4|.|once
TGCGCCAGCAGCTATGAAAACATTCAGTACTTC
CASSYENIQYF
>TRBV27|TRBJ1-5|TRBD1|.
TGTGCCAGCAGAATGGGACAGGGGGTTAAGGAGCCCCAGCATTTT
CASRMGQGVKEPQHF
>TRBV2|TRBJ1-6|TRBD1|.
TGTGCCAGCAGTGTGGACAGGGGAAATTCACCCCTCCACTTT
CASSVDRGNSPLHF
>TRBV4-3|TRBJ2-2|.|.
TGCGCCAGCAGCCAAGGAGCTAACACCGGGGAGCTGTTTTTT
CASSQGANTGELFF
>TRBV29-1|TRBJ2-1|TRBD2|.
TGCAGCGTTGATCGCAACCGGGGGGGGAACAATGAGCAGTTCTTC
CSVDRNRGGNNEQFF
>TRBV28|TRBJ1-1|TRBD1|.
TGTGCCAGCAGTTCCCGGAGACAGGGGGCGATGAACACTGAAGCTTTCTTT
CASSSRRQGAMNTEAFF
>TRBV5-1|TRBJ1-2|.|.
TGCGCCAGCAGCTTGGCAGGAAACTATGGCTACACCTTC
CASSLAGNYGYTF
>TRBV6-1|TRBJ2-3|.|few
TGTGCCAGCAGTGAATGGGCAGATACGCAGTATTTT
CASSEWADTQYF
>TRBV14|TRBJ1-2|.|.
TGTGCCAGCAGCCAAGGGCCTTACACCCTCTATGGCTACACCTTC
CASSQGPYTLYGYTF
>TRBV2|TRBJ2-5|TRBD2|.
TGTGCCAGCGGCGGGGGAAGGGCCCAGTACTTC
CASGGGRAQYF
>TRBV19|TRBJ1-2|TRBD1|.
TGTGCCAGTAGTGTACAGGGGGCGAAGGACTATGGCTACACCTTC
CASSVQGAKDYGYTF
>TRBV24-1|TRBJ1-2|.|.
TGTGCCACCAGTGACAGGGACGGTCTCGGTGGCTACACCTTC
CATSDRDGLGGYTF
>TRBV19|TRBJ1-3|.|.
TGTGCCAGTAGCGACTCGGGACGGACCTCTGGAAACACCATATATTTT
CASSDSGRTSGNTIYF
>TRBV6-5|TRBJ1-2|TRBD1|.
TGTGCCATCGGACCACAGGGGGGGGGAGGCTACACCTTC
CAIGPQGGGGYTF
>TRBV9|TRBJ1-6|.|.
TGTGCCAGCAGCCCGGACGGAGATAATTCACCCCTCCACTTT
CASSPDGDNSPLHF
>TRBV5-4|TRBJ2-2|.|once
TGTGCCAGCAGCTTGGCGGGATGGGGCACCGGGGAGCTGTTTTTT
CASSLAGWGTGELFF
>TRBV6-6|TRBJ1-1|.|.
TGTGCCAGCAACCCGACAGGTACAATATACACTGAAGCTTTCTTT
CASNPTGTIYTEAFF